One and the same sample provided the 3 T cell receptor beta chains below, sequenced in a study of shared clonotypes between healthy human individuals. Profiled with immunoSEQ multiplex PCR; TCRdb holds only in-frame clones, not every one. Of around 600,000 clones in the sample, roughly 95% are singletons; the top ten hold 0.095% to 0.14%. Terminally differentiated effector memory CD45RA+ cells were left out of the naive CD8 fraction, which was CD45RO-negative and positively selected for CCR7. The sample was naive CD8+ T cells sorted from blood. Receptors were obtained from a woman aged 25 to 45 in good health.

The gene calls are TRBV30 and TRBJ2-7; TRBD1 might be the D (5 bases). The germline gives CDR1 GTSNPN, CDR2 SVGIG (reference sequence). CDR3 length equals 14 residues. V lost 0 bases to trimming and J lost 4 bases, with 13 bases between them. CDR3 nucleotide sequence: TGTGCCTGGAGTGTAGGAGCAGGGTTGTACGAGCAGTACTTC. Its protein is CAWSVGAGLYEQYF.

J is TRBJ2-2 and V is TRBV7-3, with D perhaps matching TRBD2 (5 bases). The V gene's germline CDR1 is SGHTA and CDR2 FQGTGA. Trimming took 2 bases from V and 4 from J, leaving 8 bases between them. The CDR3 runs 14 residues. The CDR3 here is CASSLEAGTGELFF. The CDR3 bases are TGTGCCAGCAGCTTAGAGGCGGGCACCGGGGAGCTGTTTTTT.

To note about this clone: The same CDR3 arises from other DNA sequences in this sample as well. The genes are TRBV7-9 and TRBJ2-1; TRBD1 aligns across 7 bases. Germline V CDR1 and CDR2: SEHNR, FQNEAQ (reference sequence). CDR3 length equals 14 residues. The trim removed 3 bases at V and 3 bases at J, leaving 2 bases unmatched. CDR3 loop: CASSFGTDYNEQFF. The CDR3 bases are TGTGCCAGCAGCTTTGGGACAGACTACAATGAGCAGTTCTTC.